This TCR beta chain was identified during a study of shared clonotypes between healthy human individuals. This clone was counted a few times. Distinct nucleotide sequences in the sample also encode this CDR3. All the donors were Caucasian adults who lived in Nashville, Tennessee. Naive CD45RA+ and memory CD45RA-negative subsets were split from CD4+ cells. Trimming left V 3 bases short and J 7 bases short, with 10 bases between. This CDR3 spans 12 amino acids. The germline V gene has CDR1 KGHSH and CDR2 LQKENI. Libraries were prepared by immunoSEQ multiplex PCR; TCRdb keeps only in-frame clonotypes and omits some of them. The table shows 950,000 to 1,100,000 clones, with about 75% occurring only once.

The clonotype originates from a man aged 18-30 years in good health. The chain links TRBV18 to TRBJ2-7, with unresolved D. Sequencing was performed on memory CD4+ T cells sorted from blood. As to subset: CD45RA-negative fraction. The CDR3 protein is CASSPGVPEQYF. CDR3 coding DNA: TGTGCCAGCTCACCGGGCGTCCCTGAGCAGTACTTC.